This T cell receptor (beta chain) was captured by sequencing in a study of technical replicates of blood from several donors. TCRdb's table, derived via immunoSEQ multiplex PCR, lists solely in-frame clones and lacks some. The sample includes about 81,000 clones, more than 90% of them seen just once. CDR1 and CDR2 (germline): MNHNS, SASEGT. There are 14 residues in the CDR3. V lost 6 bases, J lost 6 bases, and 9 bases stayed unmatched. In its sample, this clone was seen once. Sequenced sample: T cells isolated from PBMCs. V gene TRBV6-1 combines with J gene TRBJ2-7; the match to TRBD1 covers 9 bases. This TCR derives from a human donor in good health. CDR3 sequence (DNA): TGTGCCAGCAGCCCGGAACAGGGGGCGTTCGAGCAGTACTTC. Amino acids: CASSPEQGAFEQYF.